The entry below describes one TCR beta chain. Trimming stripped 4 bases from V and 3 bases from J, with 12 bases between. From germline, CDR1 is MGHRA and CDR2 YSYEKL. CDR3 length: 14 amino acids. Under the authors' procedure: Estimation of nucleated cell counts was performed using reference gene primer amplification. Assay: immunoSEQ multiplex PCR; the TCRdb copy retains only in-frame clones and omits some. V and J calls and clone size are copied from that table; D and trimming were computed from the DNA. The table has 29,000 or so clones, about 90% seen once; the top ten hold approximately 2.5%. This sample was included in a study of blood T cell repertoires in COVID-19.

The clonotype was recovered from a man aged 50 to 59 with active COVID-19. This sequence joins TRBV4-1 and TRBJ1-2; TRBD1 is a possible D gene (5 bases). The sequencing sample was made of peripheral blood. The DNA for the CDR3 is TGCGCCAGCAGCCCCACAGGACGGTACTATGGCTACACCTTC. Translating it yields CASSPTGRYYGYTF.